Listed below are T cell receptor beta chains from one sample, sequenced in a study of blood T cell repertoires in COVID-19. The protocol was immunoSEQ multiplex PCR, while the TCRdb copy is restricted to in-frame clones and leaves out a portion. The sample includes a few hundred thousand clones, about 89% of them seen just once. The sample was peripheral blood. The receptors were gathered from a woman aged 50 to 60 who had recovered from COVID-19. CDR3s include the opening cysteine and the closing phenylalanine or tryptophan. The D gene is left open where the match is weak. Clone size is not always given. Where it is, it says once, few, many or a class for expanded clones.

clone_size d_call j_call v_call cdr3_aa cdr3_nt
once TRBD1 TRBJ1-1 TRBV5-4 CASWDQGDTEAFF TGTGCCAGCTGGGACCAGGGGGACACTGAAGCTTTCTTT
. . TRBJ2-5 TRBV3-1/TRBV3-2 CASSQAVAGPETQYF TGTGCCAGCAGCCAAGCCGTTGCGGGACCAGAGACCCAGTACTTC
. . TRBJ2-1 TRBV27 CARGAGYNEQFF TGTGCCAGGGGGGCCGGTTACAATGAGCAGTTCTTC
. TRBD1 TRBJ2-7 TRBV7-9 CASSLEDRGDEQYF TGTGCCAGCAGCCTTGAGGACAGGGGGGACGAGCAGTACTTC
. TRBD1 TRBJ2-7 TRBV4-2 CASSLTGTGKTEQYF TGTGCCAGCAGCCTCACCGGGACAGGGAAAACCGAGCAGTACTTC
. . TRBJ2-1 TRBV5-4 CASSSTAASYNEQFF TGTGCCAGCAGCTCCACCGCGGCCTCCTACAATGAGCAGTTCTTC
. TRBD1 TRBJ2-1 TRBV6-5 CASSYGDRAEQFF TGTGCCAGCAGTTACGGGGACAGGGCTGAGCAGTTCTTC
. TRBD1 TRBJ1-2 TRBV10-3 CAISATTEPGQGAGGYTF TGTGCCATCAGCGCAACCACAGAACCGGGACAGGGGGCGGGCGGCTACACCTTC
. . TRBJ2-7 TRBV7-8 CASSPTGAPYEQYF TGTGCCAGCAGCCCTACAGGAGCCCCCTACGAGCAGTACTTC
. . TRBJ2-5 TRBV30 CAWSVGSHRGGETQYF TGTGCCTGGAGTGTAGGCAGCCACAGGGGAGGAGAGACCCAGTACTTC
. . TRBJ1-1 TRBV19 CASSITGGFGEAFF TGTGCCAGTAGTATCACAGGTGGTTTCGGTGAAGCTTTCTTT
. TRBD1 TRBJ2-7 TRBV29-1 CSASDRGRIYEQYF TGCAGCGCCTCAGACAGGGGAAGAATCTACGAGCAGTACTTC
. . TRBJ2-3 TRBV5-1 CASSSTGADTQYF TGCGCCAGCAGCTCGACGGGAGCGGATACGCAGTATTTT
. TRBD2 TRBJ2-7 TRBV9 CASSVTSGYEQYF TGTGCCAGCAGCGTAACTAGCGGCTACGAGCAGTACTTC
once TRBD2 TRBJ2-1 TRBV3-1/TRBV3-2 CASSRGGRNNEQFF TGTGCCAGCAGCCGTGGCGGGAGGAACAATGAGCAGTTCTTC
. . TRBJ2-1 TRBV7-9 CASSRGQTTNEQFF TGTGCCAGCAGCCGAGGACAGACGACGAATGAGCAGTTCTTC
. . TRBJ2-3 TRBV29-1 CSVRLTGFIDTQYF TGCAGCGTTAGATTGACAGGTTTTATAGATACGCAGTATTTT
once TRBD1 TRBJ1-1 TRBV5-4 CASRNALRNRGSMNTEAFF TGTGCCAGCAGAAATGCCCTTAGGAACAGGGGATCCATGAACACTGAAGCTTTCTTT
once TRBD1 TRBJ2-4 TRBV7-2 CASSLTGDKNIQYF TGTGCCAGCAGCTTAACAGGGGATAAAAACATTCAGTACTTC
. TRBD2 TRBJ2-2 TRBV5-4 CASSLQRGAETGELFF TGTGCCAGCAGCTTGCAGCGGGGGGCCGAAACCGGGGAGCTGTTTTTT
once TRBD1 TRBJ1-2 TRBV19 CASISEQGSGYTF TGTGCCAGTATTAGTGAACAGGGGTCTGGCTACACCTTC
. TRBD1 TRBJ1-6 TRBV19 CASSIDAATGVGSPLHF TGTGCCAGTAGTATAGATGCGGCGACAGGGGTGGGCTCACCCCTCCACTTT
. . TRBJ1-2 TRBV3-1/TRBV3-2 CASSQDWQGNYGYTF TGTGCCAGCAGCCAAGATTGGCAGGGTAACTATGGCTACACCTTC
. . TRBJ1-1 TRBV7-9 CASSHPLLRTDYDTEAFF TGTGCCAGCAGCCACCCTCTCCTACGGACAGATTACGACACTGAAGCTTTCTTT
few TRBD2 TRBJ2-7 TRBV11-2 CASSLGDSGGPYEQYF TGTGCCAGCAGCTTAGGCGATAGCGGGGGCCCCTACGAGCAGTACTTC
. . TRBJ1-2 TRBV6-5 CASKLLQGGGYGYTF TGTGCCAGCAAGCTATTACAGGGTGGTGGCTATGGCTACACCTTC